Included here is one T cell receptor beta chain sequence, with context. Measured with immunoSEQ multiplex PCR; TCRdb has only the in-frame clones, and not every one. The sample consists of roughly 2.5 million clones, around nine tenths of them appearing once. The data derive from a study of shared clonotypes between healthy human individuals. CDR3 length equals 14 residues. Germline V gene lookup returns CDR1 SGHTA and CDR2 FQGTGA. The V gene end was trimmed by 5 bases and the J gene end by 2 bases; junction bases not matched to a gene: 6. The receptor comes from a man aged 18-30 years in good health. This chain joins TRBV7-3 and TRBJ2-7; 7 bases are shared with TRBD2. Sequences were obtained from naive CD4+ T cells sorted from blood. Subset denoted: CD45RA+ positively selected. The CDR3 DNA reads TGTGCCAGCAGCCCGTACGGGGGGACCTACGAGCAGTACTTC. Protein sequence: CASSPYGGTYEQYF.